The 18 T cell receptor beta chains in this list originate from one sample, sequenced in a study of cytotoxic CD8 clonotypes in ibrutinib-treated CLL. Sequenced by immunoSEQ multiplex PCR; TCRdb stores in-frame clones only, minus some. Here the sample spans fewer than 400,000 clones, 67% being singletons. Sequencing used PBMCs, obtained after 36 months of ibrutinib treatment. Receptor source: a human donor with chronic lymphocytic leukemia.

In its sample, this clone was seen once. The chain couples TRBV18 to TRBJ2-7, with 9 bases fitting TRBD1. In germline, CDR1 is KGHSH, CDR2 LQKENI. The J segment lost 6 bases and the V segment lost 3 bases, leaving 6 bases of the junction unmatched. This CDR3 region has 14 residues. CDR3 loop: CASSPDRGVGEQYF. The CDR3 DNA reads TGTGCCAGCTCACCGGACAGGGGTGTGGGCGAGCAGTACTTC.

The V and J genes are TRBV2 and TRBJ2-1; no clear D gene. The V end was cut by 3 bases, the J end by 3 bases, with 18 bases between. This CDR3 spans 17 amino acids. CDR1 is SNHLY, CDR2 FYNNEI, per germline. CDR3 in DNA: TGTGCCAGCAGTGAGAGAGTTCGGTTCCCGAACTACAATGAGCAGTTCTTC. Protein product: CASSERVRFPNYNEQFF.

The chain's CDR3 is CASQTRSAHNEQFF. Here the CDR3 DNA reads TGTGCCAGCCAGACCCGGTCGGCTCACAATGAGCAGTTCTTC. This sequence joins TRBV18 and TRBJ2-1; D ambiguous. The germline V gene has CDR1 KGHSH and CDR2 LQKENI. The CDR3 runs 14 residues. V was clipped by 8 bases and J by 5 bases, with 16 bases between them.

J is TRBJ2-1 and V is TRBV7-3; 7 bases are shared with TRBD2. V dropped 5 bases and J dropped 5; count of bases not matched to a gene: 9. The CDR3 is 15 residues long. CDR1 SGHTA and CDR2 FQGTGA come from the germline V gene. The CDR3 bases are TGTGCCAGCAGCGCCCGCCGGGGACTAAACAATGAGCAGTTCTTC. This codes for CASSARRGLNNEQFF.

The chain carries TRBV28 and TRBJ1-5, with no clear D. This CDR3 spans 11 amino acids. The germline V gene has CDR1 MDHEN and CDR2 SYDVKM. V was shortened by 6 bases and J by 7 bases, with 7 bases between the two germline ends. CDR3 region: CASRGLQPQHF. The CDR3 DNA reads TGTGCCAGCAGAGGACTCCAGCCCCAGCATTTT.

This clone was seen only once. V and J are TRBV27 and TRBJ2-7, with TRBD2 identical over 8 bases. Germline CDR1 MNHEY, CDR2 SMNVEV (reference sequence). The CDR3 sequence is 15 residues long. The V gene end was trimmed by 5 bases and the J gene end by 3 bases; junction bases not matched to a gene: 9. The CDR3 here is CASSPRLARYYEQYF. The CDR3 nucleotides read TGTGCCAGCAGTCCAAGACTAGCGCGATACTACGAGCAGTACTTC.

This chain connects TRBV6-5 to TRBJ1-6; D is uncertain. The CDR3 is made up of 13 amino acids. Trimming cost V 0 bases and J 8 bases, with 5 bases left between them. Germline V gene data show CDR1 as MNHEY and CDR2 as SVGAGI. The CDR3 sequence: CASSYSADSPLHF. The CDR3 DNA sequence: TGTGCCAGCAGTTACTCCGCCGATTCACCCCTCCACTTT.

The chain links TRBV19 to TRBJ2-6, with unresolved D. In germline, CDR1 is LNHDA, CDR2 SQIVND (reference sequence). This CDR3 has 15 amino acids. Trimming pared 3 bases from V and 0 bases from J, leaving 6 bases between. CDR3 sequence (DNA): TGTGCCAGTAGTATGTATGGCTCTGGGGCCAACGTCCTGACTTTC. Protein sequence: CASSMYGSGANVLTF.

The gene calls are TRBV27 and TRBJ1-3; D gene unclear. This CDR3 contains 15 residues. Per germline, CDR1 MNHEY and CDR2 SMNVEV (reference sequence). V dropped 3 bases and J dropped 0 bases, with 9 bases sitting between them. For the CDR3, the DNA is TGTGCCAGCAGTTTGAGAGGTTTCTCTGGAAACACCATATATTTT. This codes for CASSLRGFSGNTIYF.

The chain recombines TRBV4-1 with TRBJ1-5; D unresolved. The CDR3 has 16 residues. Germline CDR1 MGHRA, CDR2 YSYEKL. V lost 1 base and J lost 6, with 16 bases in between. The CDR3 loop reads CASSQAVGRVSQPQHF. The CDR3 nucleotides are TGCGCCAGCAGCCAAGCCGTGGGCAGAGTCAGTCAGCCCCAGCATTTT.

A few counts support this clone. The chain uses TRBV11-2 and TRBJ1-1; TRBD1 might be the D (6 bases). CDR3 size: 14 residues. V shed 2 bases and J shed 1 base, with 8 bases lying between them. Germline V lookup: CDR1 SGHAT, CDR2 FQNNGV. CDR3 nucleotides: TGTGCCAGCAGCTTAAAGGGACAGAACACTGAAGCTTTCTTT. Translated: CASSLKGQNTEAFF.

J is TRBJ2-7 and V is TRBV7-9, with 10 bases lining up with TRBD1. Germline V gene sequence: CDR1 SEHNR, CDR2 FQNEAQ (reference sequence). The J segment lost 7 bases and the V segment lost 0 bases, leaving 15 bases of the junction unmatched. The CDR3 has 18 residues. CDR3 protein: CASSLAGLGTGVRWEQYF. The CDR3 DNA is TGTGCCAGCAGCTTAGCAGGTTTAGGGACAGGGGTGCGATGGGAGCAGTACTTC.

The chain is built from TRBV29-1 and TRBJ2-7; the D gene is possibly TRBD1 (6 bases). V was trimmed by 4 bases and J by 3 bases, leaving 13 bases between them. The germline CDR1 and CDR2 sequences are SQVTM and ANQGSEA. The CDR3 spans 13 residues. The CDR3 spells CSVAGGEGYEQYF. The DNA for the CDR3 is TGCAGCGTTGCTGGGGGCGAAGGCTACGAGCAGTACTTC.

The chain is built from TRBV11-2 and TRBJ2-7; D may be TRBD2 (5 bases). The germline V and J ends were trimmed by 6 bases and 2 bases, with 20 bases remaining between them. The CDR3 loop spans 16 amino acids. From germline, CDR1 is SGHAT and CDR2 FQNNGV. The CDR3 reads CASSPITGSPAYEQYF. CDR3 DNA: TGTGCCAGCAGTCCAATCACGGGATCCCCCGCCTACGAGCAGTACTTC.

V usage is TRBV5-1 and J usage is TRBJ2-7, with D perhaps TRBD2 (6 bases). The germline V and J ends were trimmed by 3 bases and 5 bases, with 18 bases remaining between them. The germline V gene encodes CDR1 SGHRS and CDR2 YFSETQ. CDR3 length: 15 amino acids. The CDR3 DNA reads as TGCGCCAGCAGCTGGACTGGACCAGCGGGCGACGAGCAGTACTTC. Translating it yields CASSWTGPAGDEQYF.

The rearrangement uses TRBV6-1 and TRBJ1-2; D might be TRBD1 (6 bases). The germline CDR1 and CDR2 sequences are MNHNS and SASEGT. V shed 2 bases and J shed 8 bases, with 21 bases lying between them. The CDR3 runs 16 residues. CDR3 nucleotide sequence: TGTGCCAGCAGTGAAACAACAGGGTGGGGATTAGTGGGCTACACCTTC. Protein product: CASSETTGWGLVGYTF.

V gene TRBV7-9 combines with J gene TRBJ1-3; D is uncertain. The CDR3 runs 16 residues. V was cut by 2 bases and J by 1 base, with 12 bases left in between. The germline V gene encodes CDR1 SEHNR and CDR2 FQNEAQ (reference sequence). CDR3 protein: CASSLTFGTSGNTIYF. The CDR3 coding sequence is TGTGCCAGCAGCTTAACTTTCGGTACATCTGGAAACACCATATATTTT.

The rearrangement links TRBV7-9 to TRBJ1-5; D is possibly TRBD1 (5 bases). Germline assignment: CDR1 SEHNR and CDR2 FQNEAQ (reference sequence). V lost 5 bases and J 4 bases, leaving 12 bases between the germline ends. CDR3 length: 14 residues. The CDR3 coding sequence is TGTGCCAGCAGCAATCAAAGACAGAATCAGCCCCAGCATTTT. It codes for CASSNQRQNQPQHF.